This entry describes one TCR beta chain. The source of the sample is a study of blood T cell repertoires in COVID-19. Across the whole study: COVID-19 samples from acute and convalescent phases originated in the United States, Italy and Spain.

The data were produced by immunoSEQ multiplex PCR, yet TCRdb's version contains in-frame clones alone and is incomplete. Of some 160,000 clones in the sample, around 80% were seen once. V was pared by 5 bases and J by 1 base, with 16 bases between. Germline V CDR1 and CDR2: SGHRS, YFSETQ. This CDR3 contains 16 residues. This chain connects TRBV5-1 to TRBJ1-3, with a possible D match to TRBD1 (5 bases). This sequence was found in an older woman in a cohort exposed to, infected with or recovered from COVID-19 (not recorded which). Sequenced: PBMCs or T cells enriched from blood (not recorded which). CDR3 in DNA: TGCGCCAGCAGGCTTGTGGCTGGGGCGTCTGGAAACACCATATATTTT. It translates to CASRLVAGASGNTIYF. The full variable domain, in which reference TRBV5-1 and TRBJ1-3 provide the parts outside the CDR3, is KAGVTQTPRYLIKTRGQQVTLSCSPISGHRSVSWYQQTPGQGLQFLFEYFSETQRNKGNFPGRFSGRQFSNSRSEMNVSTLELGDSALYLCASRLVAGASGNTIYFGEGSWLTVV.